What follows are 19 T cell receptor beta chains derived from one specimen sequenced in a study of Graves' ophthalmopathy and Graves' hyperthyroidism. From RNA, the CDR3 regions of TCR beta chains were amplified and sequenced. RT-PCR in the first round used HTBI primers; a second-round multiplex PCR followed. One entry per CDR3 protein results from TCRdb running MiXCR on the multiplex PCR reads. The sample holds over a million distinct CDR3 sequences, 35% to 40% seen once. Sequencing used peripheral blood or thyroid tissue (not recorded which). The source of these receptors is an adult man with Graves' hyperthyroidism.

This rearrangement joins TRBV11-2 to TRBJ1-2; D gene uncertain. The germline V gene encodes CDR1 SGHAT and CDR2 FQNNGV. The length of the CDR3 is 13 residues. V was trimmed by 2 bases and J by 7 bases, leaving 11 bases between them. The CDR3 sequence: CASSLTPPGGYTF. CDR3 in DNA: TGTGCCAGCAGCTTAACGCCTCCTGGTGGCTACACCTTC.

The chain couples TRBV4-1 to TRBJ2-7; D gene uncertain. The CDR3 consists of 14 residues. Trimming shortened V by 4 bases and J by 3 bases, and 13 bases separated the two germline ends. The germline CDR1 and CDR2 sequences are MGHRA and YSYEKL. CDR3 DNA sequence: TGCGCCAGCAGCCCGACGGTAATCGGCTACGAGCAGTACTTC. Its protein is CASSPTVIGYEQYF.

This clonotype was recorded at least ten times. The J gene is TRBJ2-7, the V gene TRBV29-1; no clear D gene. The germline V gene has CDR1 SQVTM and CDR2 ANQGSEA. Trimming stripped 2 bases from V and 0 bases from J, with 11 bases between. The CDR3 spans 14 residues. The CDR3 nucleotides read TGCAGCGTTGAACTCGGCCAGAGCTCCTACGAGCAGTACTTC. Protein sequence: CSVELGQSSYEQYF.

This clonotype was recorded a few times. The chain couples TRBV7-2 to TRBJ2-7; tentatively, D is TRBD1 (6 bases). The V and J ends lost 4 bases and 3 bases respectively, with 13 bases between them. The CDR3 is 14 amino acids. Germline V gene data show CDR1 as SGHTA and CDR2 as FQGNSA. CDR3 DNA sequence: TGTGCCAGCAGCTCCAATAGACAGGTCTACGAGCAGTACTTC. It specifies CASSSNRQVYEQYF.

A word on this clonotype: Given the absence of the conserved phenylalanine or tryptophan at the CDR3 end, a read error is likely. The chain combines TRBV11-2 with TRBJ2-7; D is perhaps TRBD1 (6 bases). V lost 0 bases, J lost 7 bases, and 13 bases lay in between. Germline CDR1 is SGHAT and CDR2 is FQNNGV. CDR3 length: 14 amino acids. The CDR3 loop is CASSLEGAGLEQYL. The CDR3 nucleotides are TGTGCCAGCAGCTTAGAGGGGGCAGGTCTGGAGCAGTACCTC.

This clonotype was detected ten times or more. The CDR3 here is CAISPGGYEQYF. Written as DNA, the CDR3 is TGTGCCATCAGTCCAGGGGGCTACGAGCAGTACTTC. The rearrangement links TRBV10-3 to TRBJ2-7, with TRBD1 matching 7 bases. After removal of 5 bases from V and 3 bases from J, the junction contained 1 base not matched to a gene. Germline CDR1 reads ENHRY; CDR2 reads SYGVKD. The CDR3 sequence is 12 residues long.

Many counts were recorded for this clonotype. The rearrangement uses TRBV7-8 and TRBJ2-7; D unresolved. V shed 0 bases and J shed 2 bases, with 11 bases lying between them. Per the germline V gene, CDR1 is SGHVS and CDR2 is FQNEAQ. The CDR3 contains 15 residues. CDR3 coding DNA: TGTGCCAGCAGCTTAGCGCACCTCCGAACCTACGAGCAGTACTTC. Translation gives CASSLAHLRTYEQYF. The variable domain in full, with the rest retrieved from reference TRBV7-8 and TRBJ2-7, is GAGVSQSPRYKVAKRGQDVALRCDPISGHVSLFWYQQALGQGPEFLTYFQNEAQLDKSGLPSDRFFAERPEGSVSTLKIQRTQQEDSAVYLCASSLAHLRTYEQYFGPGTRLTVT.

On this clonotype: A clone one base away is much larger, so this may be a read error. This chain links TRBV12-3 or TRBV12-4 with TRBJ1-2; 10 bases map to TRBD1. The CDR3 extends over 15 amino acids. V trimming: 5 bases; J trimming: 3 bases; junction bases outside the gene matches: 6. CDR3 sequence: CASSPRDRGDYGYTF. The CDR3 DNA follows: TGTGCCAGCAGTCCGAGGGACAGGGGCGACTATGGCTACACCTTC.

As for this clonotype: This clone may be a read error of a much larger clone one base away. V usage is TRBV7-8 and J usage is TRBJ1-6; D is unclear. V shed 5 bases and J shed 11 bases, with 16 bases lying between them. CDR3 size: 14 residues. CDR1 and CDR2 from the germline V gene are SGHVS and FQNEAQ. CDR3: CASSQGRGRTPLHF. The CDR3, as DNA: TGTGCCAGCAGCCAAGGACGAGGAAGGACACCCCTCCACTTT.

This clonotype was counted a single time. This may arise from a read error, as a much more abundant clone is one base away. This sequence joins TRBV20-1 and TRBJ2-7; D may be TRBD1 (6 bases). CDR1 DFQATT and CDR2 SNEGSKA come from the germline V gene (reference sequence). V lost 2 bases to trimming and J lost 4 bases, with 15 bases between them. The CDR3 consists of 14 residues. CDR3 nucleotide sequence: TGCAGTGCTAGATATCACGGACAGAGGTACGAGCAGTACTTC. Translation gives CSARYHGQRYEQYF.

This clonotype was recorded many times. V and J are TRBV14 and TRBJ2-2, with no clear D. V was clipped by 3 bases and J by 8 bases, with 10 bases between them. The V gene's germline CDR1 is SGHDN and CDR2 FVKESK. This CDR3 is 13 amino acids long. CDR3 region: CASSQPSPGELFF. CDR3 DNA: TGTGCCAGCAGCCAGCCCTCTCCTGGGGAGCTGTTTTTT.

V is TRBV12-3 or TRBV12-4 and J is TRBJ2-7; no definite D call. The CDR3 is made up of 14 amino acids. V was trimmed by 3 bases and J by 4 bases, leaving 13 bases between them. The CDR3 sequence: CASSFVPVLYEQYF. The CDR3 coding sequence is TGTGCCAGCAGTTTCGTCCCCGTTCTGTACGAGCAGTACTTC.

V usage is TRBV7-2 and J usage is TRBJ2-7, with TRBD1 identical over 7 bases. The CDR3 sequence is 14 residues long. V lost 5 bases, J lost 6 bases, and 10 bases stayed unmatched. Germline V lookup: CDR1 SGHTA, CDR2 FQGNSA. CDR3 sequence reads: CASSPGTGAAEQYF. The CDR3 bases are TGTGCCAGCAGCCCGGGAACAGGGGCAGCCGAGCAGTACTTC.

The chain carries TRBV6-2 or TRBV6-3 and TRBJ1-2; no firm D call. CDR1 MNHEY and CDR2 SVGEGT come from the germline V gene. The ends were cut back, 4 bases at V and 6 bases at J, with 12 bases in the middle. The CDR3 has 13 residues. CDR3 sequence reads: CASSSTDTNGYTF. The CDR3 DNA follows: TGTGCCAGCAGTTCGACTGATACCAATGGCTACACCTTC.

This chain connects TRBV24-1 to TRBJ2-5; D call uncertain. CDR1 and CDR2 (germline): KGHDR, SFDVKD. V was cut by 1 base and J by 11 bases, with 13 bases left in between. This CDR3 comprises 13 residues. The CDR3 bases are TGTGCCACCAGTGATTTCCCAGAGGATGAGCAGTACTTC. Amino acids: CATSDFPEDEQYF.

The chain employs TRBV3-1 and TRBJ2-7; the D gene is possibly TRBD2 (6 bases). The V and J ends lost 1 base and 9 bases respectively, with 16 bases between them. This CDR3 comprises 14 residues. Germline V gene sequence: CDR1 LGHDT, CDR2 YNNKEL (reference sequence). As DNA, the CDR3 is TGTGCCAGCAGCCAAGGGGACTCCAGGAGGGTGCAGTACTTC. This encodes CASSQGDSRRVQYF.

The chain is built from TRBV10-3 and TRBJ1-2; D is unresolved. The V gene lost 0 bases and the J gene lost 8 bases, with 7 bases spanning the gap. CDR3 length: 12 amino acids. Germline V gene sequence: CDR1 ENHRY, CDR2 SYGVKD. This CDR3 is CAISESTGGYTF. The CDR3, as DNA: TGTGCCATCAGTGAGTCGACGGGCGGCTACACCTTC.

This clonotype was seen at least ten times. The chain recombines TRBV10-2 with TRBJ1-5; D gene unclear. Deletions cut 0 bases from V and 4 bases from J, with 10 bases between. The CDR3 covers 15 residues. Germline CDR1 is WSHSY and CDR2 is SAAADI. The CDR3 coding sequence is TGCGCCAGCAGTGAGTCAGACACGGCTAATCAGCCCCAGCATTTT. This codes for CASSESDTANQPQHF.

This clonotype has a count of ten or more. J is TRBJ2-7 and V is TRBV2; 9 bases line up with TRBD1. CDR1 is SNHLY and CDR2 is FYNNEI in the germline V gene. V lost 6 bases, J lost 6 bases, and 9 bases stayed unmatched. CDR3 length: 14 residues. The CDR3 DNA reads TGTGCCAGCAGCGCGGGACAGGGCAAAAGCGAGCAGTACTTC. The encoded protein is CASSAGQGKSEQYF.